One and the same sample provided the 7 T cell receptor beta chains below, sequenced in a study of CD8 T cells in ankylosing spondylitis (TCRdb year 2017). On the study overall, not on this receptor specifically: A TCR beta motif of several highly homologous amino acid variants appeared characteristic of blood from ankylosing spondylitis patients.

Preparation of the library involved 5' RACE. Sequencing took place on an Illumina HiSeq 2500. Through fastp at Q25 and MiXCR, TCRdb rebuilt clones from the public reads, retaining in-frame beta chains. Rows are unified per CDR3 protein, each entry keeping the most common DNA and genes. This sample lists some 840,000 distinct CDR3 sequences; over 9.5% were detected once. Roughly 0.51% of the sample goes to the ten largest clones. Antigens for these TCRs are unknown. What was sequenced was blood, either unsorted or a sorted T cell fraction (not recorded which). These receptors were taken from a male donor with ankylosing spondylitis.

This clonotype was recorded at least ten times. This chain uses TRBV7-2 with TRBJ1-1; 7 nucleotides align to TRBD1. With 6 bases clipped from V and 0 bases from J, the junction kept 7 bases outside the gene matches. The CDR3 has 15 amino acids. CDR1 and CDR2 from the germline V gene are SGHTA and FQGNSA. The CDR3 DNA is TGTGCCAGCAGTACCTACACAGGGGTGAACACTGAAGCTTTCTTT. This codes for CASSTYTGVNTEAFF.

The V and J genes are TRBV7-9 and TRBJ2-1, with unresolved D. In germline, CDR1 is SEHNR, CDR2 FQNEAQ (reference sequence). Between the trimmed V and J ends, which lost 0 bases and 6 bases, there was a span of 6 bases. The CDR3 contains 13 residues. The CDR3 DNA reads TGTGCCAGCAGCTTAGCTGCCGTCAATGAGCAGTTCTTC. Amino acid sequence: CASSLAAVNEQFF. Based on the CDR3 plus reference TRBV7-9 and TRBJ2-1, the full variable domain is DTGVSQNPRHKITKRGQNVTFRCDPISEHNRLYWYRQTLGQGPEFLTYFQNEAQLEKSRLLSDRFSAERPKGSFSTLEIQRTEQGDSAMYLCASSLAAVNEQFFGPGTRLTVL.

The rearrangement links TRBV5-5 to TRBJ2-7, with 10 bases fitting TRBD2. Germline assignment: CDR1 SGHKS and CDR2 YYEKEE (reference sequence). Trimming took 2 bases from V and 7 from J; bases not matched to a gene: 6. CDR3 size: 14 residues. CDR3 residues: CASSFGTSAREQYF. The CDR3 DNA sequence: TGTGCCAGCAGCTTTGGGACTAGCGCGCGGGAGCAGTACTTC.

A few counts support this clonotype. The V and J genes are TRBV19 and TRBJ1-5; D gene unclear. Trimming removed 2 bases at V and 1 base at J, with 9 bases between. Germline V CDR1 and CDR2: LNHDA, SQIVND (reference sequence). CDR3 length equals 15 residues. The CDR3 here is CASSIRPLSNQPQHF. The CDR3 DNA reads TGTGCCAGTAGTATAAGGCCTCTGAGCAATCAGCCCCAGCATTTT.

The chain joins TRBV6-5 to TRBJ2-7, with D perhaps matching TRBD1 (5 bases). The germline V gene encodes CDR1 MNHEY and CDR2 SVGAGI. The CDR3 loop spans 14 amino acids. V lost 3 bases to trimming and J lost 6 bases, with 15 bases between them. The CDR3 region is CASSYYQGSGEQYF. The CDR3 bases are TGTGCCAGCAGTTATTATCAGGGATCCGGCGAGCAGTACTTC.

The CDR3 loop reads CSVGRTGGRETQYF. CDR3 sequence (DNA): TGCAGCGTTGGGCGGACAGGGGGCCGGGAGACCCAGTACTTC. The V call is TRBV29-1, the J call TRBJ2-5; 11 positions agree with TRBD1. With 4 bases clipped from V and 5 bases from J, the junction kept 6 bases outside the gene matches. The germline V gene has CDR1 SQVTM and CDR2 ANQGSEA. The CDR3 spans 14 residues.

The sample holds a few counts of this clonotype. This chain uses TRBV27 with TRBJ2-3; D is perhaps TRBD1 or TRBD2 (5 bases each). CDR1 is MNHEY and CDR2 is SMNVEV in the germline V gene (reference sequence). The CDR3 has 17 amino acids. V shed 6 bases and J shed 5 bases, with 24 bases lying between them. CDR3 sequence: CASRPTRGYGLGDTQYF. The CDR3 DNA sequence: TGTGCCAGCAGACCAACTCGGGGCTATGGGTTAGGAGATACGCAGTATTTT.